One sample yielded the 18 T cell receptor beta chains listed below, sequenced in a study of radiation and T cells in renal cell carcinoma (dated by TCRdb to the early 2020s). The time point label, as the study defines it: blood 4 weeks post-SBRT, at nephrectomy. The sample's treatment or condition label, in plain terms: 15 Gy SBRT to primary tumor, nephrectomy 4 weeks later. The library was generated by the immunoSEQ multiplex PCR assay. TCRdb obtained this table from immuneACCESS and retained in-frame rearrangements with V and J assigned. These tables miss some clones; where compared with another copy, unresolved V genes account for less than half of the shortfall, and the remainder is unexplained. This sample lists 130,000 to 150,000 clones; about 86% were detected once. The ten largest clones capture less than 20% of the sample. The source was blood, collected from a patient whose treatment included radiotherapy and nephrectomy. The origin of the receptors is a woman aged 50 to 65 with renal cell carcinoma.

This sequence joins TRBV7-9 and TRBJ2-7, with TRBD1 matching over 9 bases. Germline CDR1 SEHNR, CDR2 FQNEAQ (reference sequence). The CDR3 contains 16 residues. Losses at the gene ends were 4 bases for V and 2 bases for J; bases not matched to a gene: 9. CDR3 DNA sequence: TGTGCCAGCAGCTCTCTACAGGGGGCAATAACCTACGAGCAGTACTTC. The encoded protein is CASSSLQGAITYEQYF. Looking up the rest from reference TRBV7-9 and TRBJ2-7 gives the full variable domain: DTGVSQNPRHKITKRGQNVTFRCDPISEHNRLYWYRQTLGQGPEFLTYFQNEAQLEKSRLLSDRFSAERPKGSFSTLEIQRTEQGDSAMYLCASSSLQGAITYEQYFGPGTRLTVT.

The rearrangement joins TRBV10-2 to TRBJ2-2, with a possible D match to TRBD2 (6 bases). CDR3 length equals 14 residues. Germline V gene lookup returns CDR1 WSHSY and CDR2 SAAADI. The V end was cut by 4 bases, the J end by 3 bases, with 9 bases between. The CDR3 DNA follows: TGCGCCAGCAGTGCCCGGAGGGACACCGGGGAGCTGTTTTTT. Translating it yields CASSARRDTGELFF.

This chain uses TRBV5-4 with TRBJ1-1; D is perhaps TRBD1 (6 bases). Germline CDR1 reads SGHNT; CDR2 reads YYREEE (reference sequence). This CDR3 has 15 amino acids. The V end lost 4 bases, the J end lost 1 base, and 14 bases lay between the germline ends. The DNA of the CDR3 is TGTGCCAGCAGCCTACAGGGCGGCGAGAACACTGAAGCTTTCTTT. It codes for CASSLQGGENTEAFF.

V usage is TRBV5-1 and J usage is TRBJ1-5; perhaps TRBD1 as D (5 bases). Trimming stripped 10 bases from V and 0 bases from J, with 11 bases between. The CDR3 spans 13 residues. Per germline, CDR1 SGHRS and CDR2 YFSETQ. The CDR3 DNA sequence: TGCGCCTCCCGGGGGGATAGCAATCAGCCCCAGCATTTT. Protein sequence: CASRGDSNQPQHF.

J is TRBJ2-1 and V is TRBV11-2; D is unresolved. The CDR3 has 19 residues. Germline assignment: CDR1 SGHAT and CDR2 FQNNGV. Trimming left V 5 bases short and J 1 base short, with 24 bases between. CDR3 amino acids: CASSPTPTSAKSSYNEQFF. The DNA of the CDR3 is TGTGCCAGCAGCCCGACCCCCACTTCCGCGAAAAGTTCCTACAATGAGCAGTTCTTC.

This clone has only one observation. The J gene is TRBJ2-3, the V gene TRBV4-3, with TRBD2 matching 9 bases. Trimming took 2 bases from V and 5 from J; bases not matched to a gene: 11. CDR1 is LGHNA and CDR2 is YSLEER in the germline V gene. This CDR3 has 17 residues. CDR3 DNA sequence: TGCGCCAGCAGCCAATATAGTACAGCGGGAGGAGTAGATACGCAGTATTTT. Translation gives CASSQYSTAGGVDTQYF.

The chain carries TRBV5-6 and TRBJ2-7, with a possible D match to TRBD2 (6 bases). Germline V gene data show CDR1 as SGHDT and CDR2 as YYEEEE. This CDR3 contains 14 residues. The V gene lost 1 base and the J gene lost 6 bases, with 14 bases spanning the gap. The DNA for the CDR3 is TGTGCCAGCAGCTTGACGGATCGCGGGGCCGAGCAGTACTTC. Its protein is CASSLTDRGAEQYF. The full variable domain, with the rest looked up from reference TRBV5-6 and TRBJ2-7, is DAGVTQSPTHLIKTRGQQVTLRCSPKSGHDTVSWYQQALGQGPQFIFQYYEEEERQRGNFPDRFSGHQFPNYSSELNVNALLLGDSALYLCASSLTDRGAEQYFGPGTRLTVT.

This clone was counted a single time. The V gene is TRBV9, the J gene TRBJ1-4, with D tentatively TRBD1 (6 bases). This CDR3 is built from 16 residues. V shed 4 bases and J shed 3 bases, with 16 bases lying between them. CDR1 SGDLS and CDR2 YYNGEE come from the germline V gene. CDR3 bases: TGTGCCAGCAGCTCCGATACGGGGGCGGCTAATGAAAAACTGTTTTTT. As protein: CASSSDTGAANEKLFF.

V gene TRBV6-5 combines with J gene TRBJ2-5, with D possibly TRBD1 on 6 matching bases. V lost 6 bases to trimming and J lost 5 bases, with 16 bases between them. The CDR3 totals 14 residues. CDR1 and CDR2 from the germline V gene are MNHEY and SVGAGI. The CDR3 DNA is TGTGCCAGCAGGATACAGGGAGCGTTTGAGACCCAGTACTTC. This encodes CASRIQGAFETQYF.

This chain links TRBV9 with TRBJ2-5; TRBD2 agrees at 7 bases. Trimming at V came to 3 bases and at J to 1 base, leaving 6 bases not matched to a gene. The CDR3 loop spans 15 amino acids. Germline values: CDR1 SGDLS, CDR2 YYNGEE. This CDR3 reads CASSGLGGSQETQYF. CDR3 DNA sequence: TGTGCCAGCAGCGGTCTCGGGGGGTCCCAAGAGACCCAGTACTTC.

The DNA of the CDR3 is TGTGCCTGGAGTGCCCAAGCTCCGACAGTCTATGGCTACACCTTC. Translated, it gives CAWSAQAPTVYGYTF. This sequence joins TRBV30 and TRBJ1-2; D is possibly TRBD1 (5 bases). The V gene's germline CDR1 is GTSNPN and CDR2 SVGIG (reference sequence). The CDR3 is 15 amino acids. V lost 1 base and J lost 4, with 16 bases in between.

This clone has just one count. The chain employs TRBV15 and TRBJ2-3; 12 bases align to TRBD1. V shed 4 bases, J shed 2 bases, and the junction held 25 bases outside the gene matches. The length of the CDR3 is 23 residues. CDR1 and CDR2 (germline): LNHNV, YYDKDF (reference sequence). The CDR3 DNA reads TGTGCCACCAGCATAGACGTTACTTCAAACCGGGACAGGGGGCAAGGTGACACAGATACGCAGTATTTT. Its translation is CATSIDVTSNRDRGQGDTDTQYF.

The chain uses TRBV27 and TRBJ2-2; TRBD1 is a possible D gene (5 bases). CDR3 length: 15 residues. Germline V gives CDR1 MNHEY, CDR2 SMNVEV (reference sequence). V was trimmed by 2 bases and J by 7 bases, leaving 14 bases between them. CDR3 sequence (DNA): TGTGCCAGCAGTTTACCCCCAGGGTTGGTCGGGGAGCTGTTTTTT. It codes for CASSLPPGLVGELFF.

The chain couples TRBV19 to TRBJ2-5; D not certain. Per the germline V gene, CDR1 is LNHDA and CDR2 is SQIVND (reference sequence). There are 13 residues in the CDR3. V dropped 4 bases and J dropped 5 bases, with 11 bases sitting between them. CDR3 DNA: TGTGCCAGTAGTACCAATCTAGGGGAGACCCAGTACTTC. The encoded protein is CASSTNLGETQYF. Full variable domain (remainder filled in from reference TRBV19 and TRBJ2-5): DGGITQSPKYLFRKEGQNVTLSCEQNLNHDAMYWYRQDPGQGLRLIYYSQIVNDFQKGDIAEGYSVSREKKESFPLTVTSAQKNPTAFYLCASSTNLGETQYFGPGTRLLVL.

This rearrangement joins TRBV5-6 to TRBJ2-7; TRBD2 is a possible D gene (6 bases). The germline V gene has CDR1 SGHDT and CDR2 YYEEEE. This CDR3 is 14 amino acids long. V lost 7 bases and J lost 5, with 19 bases in between. CDR3 bases: TGTGCCAGCGGAAAGGAGGGGTCTGGCAACGAGCAGTACTTC. This translates into CASGKEGSGNEQYF.

This clone was observed once. The chain recombines TRBV11-2 with TRBJ2-2, with D possibly being TRBD2 (5 bases). Germline-derived CDR1 and CDR2 are SGHAT and FQNNGV. The CDR3 is made up of 15 amino acids. The V end lost 0 bases, the J end lost 3 bases, and 8 bases lay between the germline ends. The CDR3 is CASSLDWRDTGELFF. CDR3 DNA: TGTGCCAGCAGCTTAGATTGGCGGGACACCGGGGAGCTGTTTTTT.

V usage is TRBV7-8 and J usage is TRBJ2-2, with 10 bases that match TRBD2. There are 15 residues in the CDR3. Per germline, CDR1 SGHVS and CDR2 FQNEAQ. The junction had 1 base not matched to a gene; V was cut back by 1 base and J by 5 bases. CDR3 protein: CASSLELAGTGELFF. The CDR3, as DNA: TGTGCCAGCAGCTTAGAACTAGCGGGGACCGGGGAGCTGTTTTTT.

V gene TRBV6-1 combines with J gene TRBJ2-7; 11 bases align to TRBD2. The CDR3 runs 14 residues. The ends lost 7 bases at V and 3 bases at J; junction bases unmatched: 5. Germline loops: CDR1 MNHNS, CDR2 SASEGT. The chain's CDR3 is CASTGTSGYYEQYF. CDR3 nucleotide sequence: TGTGCCAGCACGGGGACTAGCGGATACTACGAGCAGTACTTC.